Following are 11 T cell receptor beta chains from one sample sequenced in a study of T cells after yellow fever vaccination. TCRdb called the 5' RACE reads again in MiXCR, with one record for every CDR3 protein. The sample has nearly 300,000 distinct CDR3 sequences; 8.7% are singletons. The sequencing here drew on CD4+ T cells sorted from PBMCs, taken 5 days after the yellow fever booster vaccination. Source of these receptors: a man between 18 and 35 years old who received the YFV17D yellow fever vaccine.

This clonotype was counted between two and nine times. The chain combines TRBV27 with TRBJ2-2; 10 nucleotides align to TRBD2. CDR3 length equals 14 residues. The germline gives CDR1 MNHEY, CDR2 SMNVEV (reference sequence). With V trimmed by 6 bases and J by 9 bases, 7 bases remained unmatched. For the CDR3, the DNA is TGTGCCAGCAGCTGGCTAGCGGGGGAAAGGGAGCTGTTTTTT. It is translated as CASSWLAGERELFF.

This clonotype appeared a few times. The chain recombines TRBV5-1 with TRBJ2-6, with 8 nucleotides matching TRBD1. Germline CDR1 and CDR2: SGHRS and YFSETQ. Trimming took 7 bases from V and 4 from J; bases not matched to a gene: 7. The CDR3 has 15 amino acids. The CDR3 protein is CASGMTGVGANVLTF. CDR3 DNA sequence: TGCGCCAGCGGGATGACAGGGGTCGGGGCCAACGTCCTGACTTTC. Using reference TRBV5-1 and TRBJ2-6 for the parts outside the CDR3, the full variable domain is KAGVTQTPRYLIKTRGQQVTLSCSPISGHRSVSWYQQTPGQGLQFLFEYFSETQRNKGNFPGRFSGRQFSNSRSEMNVSTLELGDSALYLCASGMTGVGANVLTFGAGSRLTVL.

This clonotype was detected many times. The genes are TRBV5-6 and TRBJ2-4, with TRBD1 matching over 7 bases. Germline CDR1 and CDR2: SGHDT and YYEEEE. V dropped 0 bases and J dropped 7; count of bases not matched to a gene: 1. This CDR3 region has 13 residues. The CDR3 sequence: CASSLGRGNIQYF. The CDR3 DNA sequence: TGTGCCAGCAGCTTGGGCAGGGGGAACATTCAGTACTTC.

The chain employs TRBV27 and TRBJ1-4, with 7 bases fitting TRBD1. The CDR3 covers 14 residues. Germline CDR1 is MNHEY and CDR2 is SMNVEV (reference sequence). V shed 10 bases, J shed 3 bases, and the junction held 8 bases outside the gene matches. The CDR3 here is CATARDRSNEKLFF. The DNA of the CDR3 is TGTGCCACGGCCCGGGACAGATCTAATGAAAAACTGTTTTTT.

This chain uses TRBV5-1 with TRBJ2-2; the D call may be TRBD1 or TRBD2 (5 bases each). The CDR3 is 15 amino acids. Trimming shortened V by 4 bases and J by 2 bases, and 12 bases separated the two germline ends. The germline V gene encodes CDR1 SGHRS and CDR2 YFSETQ. DNA for the CDR3: TGCGCCAGCAGCATCGGGACCCCTAACACCGGGGAGCTGTTTTTT. Translation gives CASSIGTPNTGELFF.

This clonotype was found a few times. This sequence joins TRBV7-2 and TRBJ1-2; D is unclear. This CDR3 region has 13 residues. Germline V gene data show CDR1 as SGHTA and CDR2 as FQGNSA. The germline V and J ends were trimmed by 3 bases and 6 bases, with 11 bases remaining between them. CDR3: CASSFDPGNGYTF. The CDR3 DNA reads as TGTGCCAGCAGCTTCGACCCTGGGAATGGCTACACCTTC.

This clonotype has just a few counts. The V and J genes are TRBV4-2 and TRBJ2-3; the match to TRBD2 covers 10 bases. V lost 0 bases to trimming and J lost 5 bases; unmatched junction nucleotides: 11. This CDR3 is 18 amino acids long. Per the germline V gene, CDR1 is LGHNA and CDR2 is YNFKEQ. The CDR3 reads CASSQESGLAVRVDTQYF. DNA for the CDR3: TGTGCCAGCAGCCAAGAATCCGGACTAGCGGTTCGGGTAGATACGCAGTATTTT.

The chain joins TRBV20-1 to TRBJ1-1; weak D call: TRBD1 (6 bases). Germline CDR1 and CDR2: DFQATT and SNEGSKA (reference sequence). CDR3 length: 13 amino acids. V was shortened by 7 bases and J by 3 bases, with 15 bases between the two germline ends. The CDR3 loop is CSEVGQGYTEAFF. The CDR3 nucleotides read TGCAGTGAGGTGGGGCAGGGGTACACTGAAGCTTTCTTT.

This clonotype was counted between two and nine times. The V gene is TRBV28, the J gene TRBJ1-2; no reliable D call. V dropped 4 bases and J dropped 5 bases, with 8 bases sitting between them. Germline V gene data show CDR1 as MDHEN and CDR2 as SYDVKM. This CDR3 has 12 amino acids. The CDR3 loop is CASSWSEYGYTF. As DNA, the CDR3 is TGTGCCAGCAGTTGGTCGGAGTATGGCTACACCTTC.

This rearrangement joins TRBV18 to TRBJ2-7; no definite D call. CDR1 KGHSH and CDR2 LQKENI come from the germline V gene. This CDR3 has 12 residues. V lost 5 bases to trimming and J lost 6 bases, with 11 bases between them. In DNA form, the CDR3 reads TGTGCCAGCTCAAGAGGAGCCGGCGAGCAGTACTTC. It yields the protein CASSRGAGEQYF.

This clonotype was recorded a few times. The chain is built from TRBV6-2 or TRBV6-3 and TRBJ2-2; 9 nucleotides agree with TRBD1. Losses at the gene ends were 5 bases for V and 3 bases for J; bases not matched to a gene: 16. The CDR3 covers 19 residues. Germline-derived CDR1 and CDR2 are MNHEY and SVGEGT. The CDR3 sequence is CASSRRDRVRISYTGELFF. For the CDR3, the DNA is TGTGCCAGCAGTCGCCGGGACAGGGTGCGAATCTCCTACACCGGGGAGCTGTTTTTT.